This TCR beta chain was recorded in a study of T cell responses to AZD1222 COVID-19 vaccine. Findings and limits, study-wide: Possibly, clonal diversity was underestimated; donors were largely white British and included more females. Baseline seropositivity occurred in only a handful of AZD1222 recipients.

The germline CDR1 and CDR2 sequences are SSHAT and FNYEAQ (reference sequence). This CDR3 region has 16 residues. Produced via immunoSEQ multiplex PCR; TCRdb's table is partial and in-frame only. Here the sample spans approximately 110,000 clones, just over 85% being singletons. A remark on this clone: The antigen remains undetermined. The germline gene is not matched at one end of the junction; a read error may be the cause.

This clonotype was obtained from an adult in good health. The sample in question was peripheral blood, obtained on day 0 of AZD1222 vaccination. The chain links TRBV7-7 to TRBJ1-3; no clear D. The CDR3 reads CASSPVLVGPGNTIYF. The CDR3 DNA follows: TGTGCTAGCAGCCCCGTCTTGGTAGGGCCTGGAAACACCATATATTTT.